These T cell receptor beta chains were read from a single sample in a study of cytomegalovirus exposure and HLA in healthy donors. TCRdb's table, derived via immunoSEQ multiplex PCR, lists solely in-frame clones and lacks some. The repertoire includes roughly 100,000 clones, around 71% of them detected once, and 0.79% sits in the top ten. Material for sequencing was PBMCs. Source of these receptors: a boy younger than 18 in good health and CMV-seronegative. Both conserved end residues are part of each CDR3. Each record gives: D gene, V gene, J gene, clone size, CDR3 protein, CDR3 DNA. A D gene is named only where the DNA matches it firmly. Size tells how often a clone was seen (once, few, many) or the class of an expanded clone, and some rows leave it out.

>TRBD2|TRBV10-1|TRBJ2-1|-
CASSEVAGYNEQFF
TGCGCCAGCAGTGAAGTAGCGGGCTACAATGAGCAGTTCTTC
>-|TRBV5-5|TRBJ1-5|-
CASSFSSNQPQHF
TGTGCCAGCAGCTTCTCTAGCAATCAGCCCCAGCATTTT
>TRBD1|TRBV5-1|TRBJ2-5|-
CASSSGQGAQETQYF
TGCGCCAGCAGCTCGGGACAGGGGGCCCAAGAGACCCAGTACTTC
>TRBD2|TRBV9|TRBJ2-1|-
CASSAGLAGGHEQFF
TGTGCCAGCAGCGCAGGACTAGCGGGAGGGCATGAGCAGTTCTTC
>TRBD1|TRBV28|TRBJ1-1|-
CASSSDRGRRNTEAFF
TGTGCCAGCAGTTCGGACAGGGGGAGGCGGAACACTGAAGCTTTCTTT
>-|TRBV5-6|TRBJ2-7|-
CASSLRSINEQYF
TGTGCCAGCAGCCTGAGGAGTATCAACGAGCAGTACTTC
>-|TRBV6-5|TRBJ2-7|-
CASSQNSGASYEQYF
TGTGCCAGCAGTCAAAATAGCGGAGCATCCTACGAGCAGTACTTC
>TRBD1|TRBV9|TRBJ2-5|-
CASSVRGTGEETQYF
TGTGCCAGCAGCGTAAGGGGGACAGGGGAAGAGACCCAGTACTTC
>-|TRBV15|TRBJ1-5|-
CATSRVTGSNQPQHF
TGTGCCACCAGCAGAGTAACAGGGTCCAATCAGCCCCAGCATTTT
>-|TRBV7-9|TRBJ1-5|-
CASSLYREYSNQPQHF
TGTGCCAGCAGCCTGTACAGAGAATACAGCAATCAGCCCCAGCATTTT
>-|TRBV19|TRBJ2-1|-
CASSPRGYNEQFF
TGTGCCAGTAGCCCGAGGGGGTACAATGAGCAGTTCTTC
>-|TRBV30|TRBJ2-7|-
CAWRSRESYEQYF
TGTGCCTGGAGATCCCGGGAGTCCTACGAGCAGTACTTC
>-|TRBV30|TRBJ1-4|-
CAWSSPVKLFF
TGTGCCTGGAGCTCGCCGGTGAAACTGTTTTTT
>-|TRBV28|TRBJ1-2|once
CASSKQQGYGYTF
TGTGCCAGCAGTAAACAACAGGGATATGGCTACACCTTC
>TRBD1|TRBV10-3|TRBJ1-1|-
CAITPGQGKWDTEAFF
TGTGCCATCACCCCGGGACAGGGAAAATGGGACACTGAAGCTTTCTTT
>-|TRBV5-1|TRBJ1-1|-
CASSLRGMNTEAFF
TGCGCCAGCAGCTTGAGGGGGATGAACACTGAAGCTTTCTTT
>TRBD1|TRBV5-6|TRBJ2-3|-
CASSLPGQGTDTQYF
TGTGCCAGCAGCTTACCGGGACAGGGCACAGATACGCAGTATTTT
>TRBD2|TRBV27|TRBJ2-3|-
CASRLTSGRLDTQYF
TGTGCCAGCAGACTTACTAGCGGGAGGTTAGATACGCAGTATTTT
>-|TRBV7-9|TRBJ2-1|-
CASSKARGQDNEQFF
TGTGCCAGCAGCAAAGCCCGGGGTCAGGACAATGAGCAGTTCTTC
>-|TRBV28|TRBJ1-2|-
CASSLGPDRGYGYTF
TGTGCCAGCAGTTTAGGTCCAGACAGAGGTTATGGCTACACCTTC
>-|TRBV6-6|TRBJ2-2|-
CATSRGRDIRSGELFF
TGTGCCACCTCGCGTGGCCGGGACATTCGGAGCGGGGAGCTGTTTTTT
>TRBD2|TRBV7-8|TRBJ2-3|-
CASSPATSGTGDTQYF
TGTGCCAGCAGCCCAGCGACTAGCGGGACAGGAGATACGCAGTATTTT
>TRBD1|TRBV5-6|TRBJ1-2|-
CASSRYRGQGYTF
TGTGCCAGCAGCCGATACAGGGGGCAAGGCTACACCTTC
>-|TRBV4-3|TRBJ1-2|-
CASSQDGGQGWGYTF
TGCGCCAGCAGCCAAGATGGTGGCCAGGGGTGGGGCTACACCTTC
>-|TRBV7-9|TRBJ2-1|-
CASTITQGSFDNEQFF
TGTGCCAGCACCATTACCCAGGGAAGTTTCGACAATGAGCAGTTCTTC
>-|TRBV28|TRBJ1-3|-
CASSRQGSNTIYF
TGTGCCAGCAGCCGCCAGGGTAGCAACACCATATATTTT
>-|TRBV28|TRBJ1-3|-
CASSPHGRWGQAGNTIYF
TGTGCCAGCAGCCCCCACGGGAGGTGGGGACAAGCTGGAAACACCATATATTTT
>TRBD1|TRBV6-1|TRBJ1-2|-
CASSEITGVGYTF
TGTGCCAGCAGTGAAATAACAGGGGTTGGCTACACCTTC
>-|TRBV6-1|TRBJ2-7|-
CASSDPPSIVYEQYF
TGTGCCAGCAGTGACCCCCCGTCCATAGTATACGAGCAGTACTTC
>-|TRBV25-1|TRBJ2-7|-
CASSVPGASYEQYF
TGTGCCAGCAGTGTCCCAGGGGCCTCCTACGAGCAGTACTTC
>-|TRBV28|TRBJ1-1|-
CASSLARGNTEAFF
TGTGCCAGCAGTTTGGCTCGGGGGAACACTGAAGCTTTCTTT
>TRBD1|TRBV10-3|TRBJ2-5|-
CAISDTGDGTQYF
TGTGCCATCAGTGATACAGGGGACGGGACCCAGTACTTC
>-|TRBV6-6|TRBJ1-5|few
CASSYDMGRQPQHF
TGTGCCAGCAGTTACGATATGGGGCGTCAGCCCCAGCATTTT
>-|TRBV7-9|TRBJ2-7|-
CASSLAHGEQYF
TGTGCCAGCAGCTTAGCGCACGGCGAGCAGTACTTC
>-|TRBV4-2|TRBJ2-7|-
CASSQEQARASYEQYF
TGTGCCAGCAGCCAAGAGCAAGCGCGGGCCTCCTACGAGCAGTACTTC
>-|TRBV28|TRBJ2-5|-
CASSVPSGRETQYF
TGTGCCAGCAGTGTTCCGTCGGGGAGAGAGACCCAGTACTTC
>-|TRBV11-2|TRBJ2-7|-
CASSPPWPGEQYF
TGTGCCAGCAGCCCCCCCTGGCCGGGGGAGCAGTACTTC
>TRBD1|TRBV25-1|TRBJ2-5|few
CATSFSGTEETQYF
TGTGCCACCTCGTTCAGTGGGACAGAAGAGACCCAGTACTTC
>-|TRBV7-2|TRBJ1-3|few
CASSLESSYSGNTIYF
TGTGCCAGCAGCTTAGAATCCTCCTACTCTGGAAACACCATATATTTT
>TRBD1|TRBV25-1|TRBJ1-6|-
CASRGTVRDNSPLHF
TGTGCCAGCAGGGGGACAGTAAGGGATAATTCACCCCTCCACTTT
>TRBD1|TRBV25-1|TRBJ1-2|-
CASSELGQFFF
TGTGCCAGCAGTGAACTGGGACAGTTTTTCTTC
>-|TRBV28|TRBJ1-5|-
CASSLGQVFNQPQHF
TGTGCCAGCAGTTTAGGGCAGGTTTTTAATCAGCCCCAGCATTTT
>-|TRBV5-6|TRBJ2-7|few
CASSFIAASLTYEQYF
TGTGCCAGCAGCTTTATTGCGGCTTCCCTAACCTACGAGCAGTACTTC
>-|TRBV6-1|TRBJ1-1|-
CASSELGGVEAFF
TGTGCCAGCAGTGAGTTAGGAGGGGTTGAAGCTTTCTTT
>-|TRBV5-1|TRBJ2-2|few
CASSLWQGRAGELFF
TGCGCCAGCAGCTTGTGGCAGGGAAGGGCCGGGGAGCTGTTTTTT
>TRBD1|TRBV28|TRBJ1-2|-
CASRDRIYGYTF
TGTGCCAGCCGGGACAGAATCTATGGCTACACCTTC
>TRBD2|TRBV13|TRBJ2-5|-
CASSSGGLAGAGTQYF
TGTGCCAGCAGCTCCGGCGGGCTAGCGGGGGCAGGGACCCAGTACTTC
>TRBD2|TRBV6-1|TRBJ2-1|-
CASSGTSGYNEQFF
TGTGCCAGCAGCGGGACTAGCGGCTACAATGAGCAGTTCTTC
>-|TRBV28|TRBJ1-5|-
CASKRHSNQPQHF
TGTGCCAGCAAGAGACATAGCAATCAGCCCCAGCATTTT